Listed below are T cell receptor beta chains from one sample, sequenced in a study of blood T cell repertoires in COVID-19. Some clones are missing from TCRdb's copy, which holds only in-frame ones; the method was immunoSEQ multiplex PCR. The sample yields about 140,000 clones, 75% to 85% seen once. The sample comprised peripheral blood. Receptors originate from a woman older than 75 with active or convalescent COVID-19. The CDR3 runs from the conserved cysteine through the conserved F or W. Clone sizes are given selectively: once, few, many, or a class where the clone is expanded.

- | TRBJ2-3 | TRBV6-5 | CASMIGGGRADTQYF
- | TRBJ2-6 | TRBV2 | CASSVEWAGGANVLTF
few | TRBJ2-1 | TRBV3-1/TRBV3-2 | CASSLAGAYNEQFF
- | TRBJ1-1 | TRBV7-3 | CASSRTGIGGMNTEAFF
- | TRBJ1-5 | TRBV7-9 | CASSLGQGSNQPQHF
- | TRBJ1-3 | TRBV28 | CASSQAGTGNTIYF
- | TRBJ1-1 | TRBV18 | CASSPMGQAGTEAFF
many | TRBJ2-7 | TRBV9 | CASSAHRQDYEQYF
- | TRBJ2-7 | TRBV19 | CASSPQGPWEQYF
- | TRBJ2-5 | TRBV10-3 | CAISTSGGGETQYF
many | TRBJ2-1 | TRBV11-3 | CASSREDTYNEQFF
- | TRBJ2-2 | TRBV6-4 | CASRQARTTGELFF
- | TRBJ1-2 | TRBV6-1 | CASSEDRVYGYTF
once | TRBJ2-7 | TRBV7-9 | CASSLNLPGAYEQYF
- | TRBJ1-2 | TRBV10-3 | CAIRGAYGYTF
- | TRBJ1-3 | TRBV2 | CASSTRGFSGNTIYF
- | TRBJ2-1 | TRBV7-9 | CASSDDRRIYNEQFF
once | TRBJ1-5 | TRBV5-3 | CARSPRGPGDSNQPQHF
- | TRBJ2-2 | TRBV18 | CASSPRQNTGELFF
- | TRBJ1-2 | TRBV29-1 | CSAVQLANYGYTF
- | TRBJ2-6 | TRBV27 | CASWQGPGANVLTF
- | TRBJ2-1 | TRBV30 | CAWSPRFTYNEQFF
- | TRBJ1-1 | TRBV12-5 | CASGPQVYAEAFF
- | TRBJ1-3 | TRBV7-9 | CACTGEGGNTIYF
- | TRBJ1-1 | TRBV28 | CASSLNPDREAFF
- | TRBJ1-2 | TRBV27 | CASSSSQGYYGYTF
- | TRBJ1-2 | TRBV18 | CASSLRTGDNYGYTF
- | TRBJ2-6 | TRBV19 | CASNTGPGANVLTF
- | TRBJ1-3 | TRBV19 | CASSNSHSSGNTIYF
once | TRBJ1-2 | TRBV6-6 | CASTSWGQSNYGYTF
- | TRBJ1-5 | TRBV2 | CASSRQGSNQPQHF
- | TRBJ2-3 | TRBV5-8 | CASSFMRDTQYF
few | TRBJ1-4 | TRBV27 | CASSYQTNEKLFF
- | TRBJ2-5 | TRBV2 | CASSQDRGGKTQYF
- | TRBJ2-7 | TRBV4-1 | CASSPSPSSYEQYF
few | TRBJ2-3 | TRBV7-2 | CASRQTGGGAMADTQYF
- | TRBJ1-2 | TRBV5-1 | CASSLHGTDAGYTF
- | TRBJ1-2 | TRBV5-1 | CASTPGQGNYGYTF
- | TRBJ1-1 | TRBV27 | CASSLGPSGEGAFF
- | TRBJ2-3 | TRBV5-6 | CASSDELAGAADTQYF
- | TRBJ1-1 | TRBV21-1 | CASSKERGSSTEAFF
- | TRBJ1-4 | TRBV6-5 | CGVEHRVGEKLFF
- | TRBJ1-6 | TRBV28 | CASSFGRGVYNSPLHF
- | TRBJ1-5 | TRBV7-3 | CASSPTGTGNQPQHF